This T cell receptor beta chain was captured in a study of blood T cell repertoires in COVID-19. Data came from immunoSEQ multiplex PCR; TCRdb stores just in-frame clones and leaves some out. The sample holds under 300,000 clones, around 84% seen once. The CDR3 sequence is 15 residues long. Trimming at V came to 3 bases and at J to 7 bases, leaving 6 bases not matched to a gene. Germline lookup yields CDR1 SGHAT and CDR2 FQNNGV. The sequence derives from a woman under 30 with acute or convalescent COVID-19. This chain joins TRBV11-2 and TRBJ1-6; 7 bases align to TRBD1. The sequenced sample was peripheral blood. The CDR3 reads CASSFMGQINSPLHF. CDR3 DNA: TGTGCCAGCAGCTTTATGGGACAGATAAATTCACCCCTCCACTTT.